What follows describes a single T cell receptor beta chain. Its antigen is still unknown. CD4+CD45RO+CD25- cells were isolated as memory CD4+ T cells. General study results and limits: The TCR gene usage of tumor memory CD4+ T cells clustered together with blood and lymph node memory CD4+ cells and with lymph node naive CD4+ cells. Tumor Treg TCRs overlapped most with tumor naive CD4+ cells.

From germline, CDR1 is SGHRS and CDR2 YFSETQ. The ends were cut back, 0 bases at V and 4 bases at J, with 10 bases in the middle. The CDR3 has 14 amino acids. Full-length variable regions came from constant-region reverse primers plus semi-nested Nested Universal Primer A PCR. TCRdb re-called the 5' RACE reads through MiXCR, storing one row per CDR3 protein. This table holds some 64,000 distinct CDR3 sequences, about 22% found once. This sequence joins TRBV5-1 and TRBJ1-2; D is perhaps TRBD1 (5 bases). The sequence derives from a female donor with breast cancer. The source material was memory CD4+ T cells sorted from a lymph node. The subset: memory CD4+ T cells, CD4+CD45RO+CD25-. The CDR3 spells CASSLEGGGYGYTF. CDR3 bases: TGCGCCAGCAGCTTGGAAGGCGGGGGCTATGGCTACACCTTC.